This T cell receptor beta chain was recorded in a study of T cells in Graves' hyperthyroidism and ophthalmopathy. In its sample, this clonotype was seen a few times. The CDR3 contains 17 residues. CDR1 is DFQATT and CDR2 is SNEGSKA in the germline V gene (reference sequence). The junction had 15 bases not matched to a gene; V was cut back by 2 bases and J by 6 bases. Orbital computed tomography, thyroid ultrasound, serum thyroxine and TRAb, and clinical symptoms together informed the diagnoses. Source material for PBMCs was over 8 ml fresh peripheral blood. TCR beta CDR3 sequences were amplified from RNA transcripts. When the TCR CDR3 underwent first-round RT-PCR, the HTBI primer set was used. Using its own MiXCR run on the multiplex PCR reads, TCRdb lists one record per CDR3 protein. The repertoire holds about 640,000 distinct CDR3 sequences, with less than 25% as singletons.

This receptor was identified in a young man with Graves' ophthalmopathy. Sequencing used blood. The V and J genes are TRBV20-1 and TRBJ2-1; 8 bases are shared with TRBD2. The CDR3 loop is CSARPSEQAGVFNEQFF. The DNA of the CDR3 is TGCAGTGCTAGACCATCAGAACAAGCGGGAGTGTTCAATGAGCAGTTCTTC.